The 10 T cell receptor beta chains below all came from one sample that was sequenced in a study of T-cell memory formation after mild COVID-19. TCRdb reanalysed the 5' RACE reads using MiXCR and keeps one entry per CDR3 protein. The sample shows fewer than 350,000 distinct CDR3 sequences, approximately 8.4% of them seen only once. Sample: PBMCs or a T cell subset sorted from them (not recorded which). These receptors were taken from a man aged 18 to 35 who had mild COVID-19 (a few samples of this study predate the infection). Cell type and time point are not known.

This chain links TRBV24-1 with TRBJ2-1, with 8 bases matching TRBD1. V lost 5 bases and J lost 8; bases outside the gene matches: 7. Germline CDR1 and CDR2: KGHDR and SFDVKD. The CDR3 loop spans 14 amino acids. The CDR3 region is CATSAGGLGDEQFF. CDR3 DNA: TGTGCCACCAGTGCAGGGGGCTTAGGGGATGAGCAGTTCTTC.

This clonotype has a handful of counts. V usage is TRBV27 and J usage is TRBJ2-1, with D possibly TRBD2 on 7 matching bases. Germline V gives CDR1 MNHEY, CDR2 SMNVEV (reference sequence). This CDR3 contains 15 residues. The ends were cut back, 6 bases at V and 4 bases at J, with 16 bases in the middle. The CDR3 DNA reads TGTGCCAGCAGGATAGGGGGGGCGCGTTACAATGAGCAGTTCTTC. Translation gives CASRIGGARYNEQFF.

This clonotype was observed at least ten times. This rearrangement joins TRBV6-2 or TRBV6-3 to TRBJ2-6, with a possible D match to TRBD1 (5 bases). The length of the CDR3 is 18 residues. V lost 1 base to trimming and J lost 2 bases, with 15 bases between them. Germline CDR1 reads MNHEY; CDR2 reads SVGEGT. The chain's CDR3 is CASSYFSGKVAGANVLTF. In nucleotides, the CDR3 is TGTGCCAGCAGTTACTTTTCAGGGAAAGTTGCTGGGGCCAACGTCCTGACTTTC.

The genes are TRBV28 and TRBJ1-4; D remains unclear. The V gene lost 7 bases and the J gene lost 8 bases, with 11 bases spanning the gap. The CDR3 runs to 12 residues. Germline CDR1 is MDHEN and CDR2 is SYDVKM. Written as DNA, the CDR3 is TGTGCCAGCACCTCTACGGAGGAAAAACTGTTTTTT. It codes for CASTSTEEKLFF.

This rearrangement joins TRBV7-2 to TRBJ2-2; tentatively, D is TRBD2 (7 bases). The germline gives CDR1 SGHTA, CDR2 FQGNSA. This CDR3 comprises 15 residues. Trimming cost V 5 bases and J 4 bases, with 14 bases left between them. For the CDR3, the DNA is TGTGCCAGCAGCCTTTGGGGGGGGCTCACCGGGGAGCTGTTTTTT. This translates into CASSLWGGLTGELFF. Supplemented by reference TRBV7-2 and TRBJ2-2, the full variable domain reads GAGVSQSPSNKVTEKGKDVELRCDPISGHTALYWYRQSLGQGLEFLIYFQGNSAPDKSGLPSDRFSAERTGGSVSTLTIQRTQQEDSAVYLCASSLWGGLTGELFFGEGSRLTVL.

Written as DNA, the CDR3 is TGTGCCAGTAGTATAGAAAGGACTAGCTACAATGAGCAGTTCTTC. It encodes CASSIERTSYNEQFF. The V call is TRBV19, the J call TRBJ2-1; 7 nucleotides match TRBD2. Germline values: CDR1 LNHDA, CDR2 SQIVND (reference sequence). Trimming at V came to 0 bases and at J to 3 bases, leaving 2 bases not matched to a gene. CDR3 length equals 15 residues.

This clonotype came up many times. This chain links TRBV12-3 or TRBV12-4 with TRBJ2-7; tentative D call: TRBD2 (6 bases). This CDR3 has 13 amino acids. Trimming pared 5 bases from V and 3 bases from J, leaving 11 bases between. The CDR3 spells CASSGQRVYEQYF. CDR3 bases: TGTGCCAGCAGTGGTCAGCGGGTCTACGAGCAGTACTTC.

The chain recombines TRBV7-9 with TRBJ1-6; possibly TRBD1 for D (5 bases). V lost 5 bases and J lost 7, with 18 bases in between. Germline values: CDR1 SEHNR, CDR2 FQNEAQ (reference sequence). The CDR3 loop spans 16 amino acids. The DNA of the CDR3 is TGTGCCAGCAGCCCCTGGAGAACGGGGCAGAATTCACCCCTCCACTTT. This gives the protein CASSPWRTGQNSPLHF. Combining the CDR3 with reference TRBV7-9 and TRBJ1-6 gives the whole variable domain DTGVSQNPRHKITKRGQNVTFRCDPISEHNRLYWYRQTLGQGPEFLTYFQNEAQLEKSRLLSDRFSAERPKGSFSTLEIQRTEQGDSAMYLCASSPWRTGQNSPLHFGNGTRLTVT.

The V gene is TRBV30, the J gene TRBJ2-7; D is unclear. Trimming cost V 3 bases and J 4 bases, with 10 bases left between them. The V gene's germline CDR1 is GTSNPN and CDR2 SVGIG (reference sequence). The CDR3 is 12 residues long. In DNA, the CDR3 is TGTGCCTGGAGGTCAAAGAAGTACGAGCAGTACTTC. This encodes CAWRSKKYEQYF.

This clonotype was recorded at least ten times. This chain links TRBV29-1 with TRBJ2-5, with 9 bases lining up with TRBD1. CDR3 size: 15 residues. From germline, CDR1 is SQVTM and CDR2 ANQGSEA. V gave up 2 bases and J gave up 4 bases; unmatched junction bases: 8. Here the CDR3 DNA reads TGCAGCGTTGAAATCTGGACAGGGGTAGGAGAGACCCAGTACTTC. It specifies CSVEIWTGVGETQYF.